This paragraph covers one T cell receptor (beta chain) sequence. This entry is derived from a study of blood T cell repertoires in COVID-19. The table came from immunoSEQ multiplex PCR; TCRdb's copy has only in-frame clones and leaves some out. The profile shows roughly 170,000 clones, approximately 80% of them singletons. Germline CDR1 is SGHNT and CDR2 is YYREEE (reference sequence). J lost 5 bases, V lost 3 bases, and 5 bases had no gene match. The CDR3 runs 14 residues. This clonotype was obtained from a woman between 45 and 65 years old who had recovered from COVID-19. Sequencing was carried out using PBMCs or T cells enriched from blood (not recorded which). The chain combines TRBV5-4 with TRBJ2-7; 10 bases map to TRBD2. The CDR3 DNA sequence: TGTGCCAGCAGCTCTCTCCTAGCGGGAGACGAGCAGTACTTC. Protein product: CASSSLLAGDEQYF.